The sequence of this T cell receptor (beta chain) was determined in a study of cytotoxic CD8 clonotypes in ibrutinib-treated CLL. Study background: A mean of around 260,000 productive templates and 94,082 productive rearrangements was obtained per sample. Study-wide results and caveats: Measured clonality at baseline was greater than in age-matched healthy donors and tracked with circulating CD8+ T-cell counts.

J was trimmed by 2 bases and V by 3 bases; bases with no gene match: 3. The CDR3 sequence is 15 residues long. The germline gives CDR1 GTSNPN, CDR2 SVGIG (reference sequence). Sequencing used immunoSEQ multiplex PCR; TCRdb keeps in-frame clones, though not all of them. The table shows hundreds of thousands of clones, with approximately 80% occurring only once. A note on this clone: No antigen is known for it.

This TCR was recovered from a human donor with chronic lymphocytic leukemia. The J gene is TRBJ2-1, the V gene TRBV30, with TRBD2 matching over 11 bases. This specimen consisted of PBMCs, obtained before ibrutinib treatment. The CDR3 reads CAWSLTSGTYNEQFF. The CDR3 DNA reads TGTGCCTGGAGCTTGACTAGCGGGACCTACAATGAGCAGTTCTTC.